This T cell receptor beta chain was sequenced during a study of T cell repertoires in cytomegalovirus infection (dated by TCRdb to between 2019 and 2020). About the investigation overall: The HLA type of each donor mattered for the analysis, because public TCR beta signatures pointed to carriage of CMV infection along with the matching HLA type.

The sequencer was an Illumina HiSeq 1500. TCRdb handled the public reads itself, with Q25 trimming in fastp and clone calling in MiXCR, and kept productive beta chains. Records with the same CDR3 protein are collapsed into one entry carrying the most frequent genes and DNA. Present in this sample are roughly 720,000 distinct CDR3 sequences, under 40% of which were seen just once. Of the sample, roughly 2.8% falls within the top ten clones. The germline V gene provides CDR1 SGHTA and CDR2 FQGNSA. Trimming removed 2 bases from V and 6 bases from J, leaving 14 bases between the germline ends. Measured from the cysteine to the phenylalanine, the CDR3 is 15 residues long. The retained sequence is limited to the CDR3, 45 bases, with the frame set at the first base. Summary of the overall study and its limitations: In the ex vivo response, HLA-C-restricted CMV-specific TCR beta clonotypes were dominant, and in two of eight donors the single most frequent clonotype came from this HLA-C-restricted group. Carriers of CMV infection plus the relevant HLA type were discriminated by the cumulative frequency of public TCR beta family members in the study cohort and in an independent 352-donor cohort.

This clonotype came up many times. It has no known antigen specificity. Nothing much larger sits one base from this clone, and base qualities are not available. The TCR sequence derives from a human donor in good health (CMV status not recorded). Some clones in this sample may be carry-over from other donors' samples. The rearrangement joined TRBV7-2 to TRBJ2-1, with the identity of the D gene unclear. The material sequenced was PBMCs. The DNA is TGTGCCAGCAGCTTAAGTTGGCAGCTATTCAATGAGCAGTTCTTC. Its protein reads: CASSLSWQLFNEQFF.